The text below deals with one T cell receptor (beta chain). This CDR3 is 17 amino acids long. Trimming cost V 0 bases and J 4 bases; bases outside gene matches: 7. The germline CDR1 and CDR2 sequences are LGHNA and YNFKEQ. Sequencing was performed with immunoSEQ multiplex PCR; in TCRdb, only in-frame clones are kept and a portion is missing. The sample includes approximately 50,000 clones, roughly 84% of them seen just once. This sample was included in a study of OX40 agonist ivuxolimab in advanced cancers. The sample was CD4+ or CD8+ T cells sorted from blood, taken in a trial of the OX40 agonist ivuxolimab. This TCR was recovered from an adult with an advanced solid tumor such as melanoma, head and neck, liver or kidney cancer. The rearrangement joins TRBV4-2 to TRBJ2-2; the match to TRBD2 covers 8 bases. For the CDR3, the DNA is TGTGCCAGCAGCCAAGAACCCGGGCTAGCGGGCACCGGGGAGCTGTTTTTT. It is translated as CASSQEPGLAGTGELFF.